The source of this T cell receptor beta chain is a study of brain T cells in children with intractable seizures. The time point was: blood from clinic visit 5 months post-surgery; TSC patient then seizure free. Patients received at least one anti-epileptic drug before surgery. Clones were sequenced by immunoSEQ multiplex PCR, and TCRdb holds only the in-frame ones, with some missing. The table includes 340,000 or so clones, more than 85% detected once. CDR1 is SEHNR, CDR2 FQNEAQ, per germline (reference sequence). The CDR3 contains 14 residues. With 0 bases removed from V and 6 bases from J, the gap between germline ends came to 11 bases.

The input for sequencing was peripheral blood, taken 4 to 6 months after surgery. The chain joins TRBV7-9 to TRBJ1-2; D uncertain. The origin of this receptor is a boy under two years old with tuberous sclerosis and intractable seizures. In DNA form, the CDR3 reads TGTGCCAGCAGCTTAGCTGAGTTTTTGCATGGCTACACCTTC. Its translation is CASSLAEFLHGYTF.